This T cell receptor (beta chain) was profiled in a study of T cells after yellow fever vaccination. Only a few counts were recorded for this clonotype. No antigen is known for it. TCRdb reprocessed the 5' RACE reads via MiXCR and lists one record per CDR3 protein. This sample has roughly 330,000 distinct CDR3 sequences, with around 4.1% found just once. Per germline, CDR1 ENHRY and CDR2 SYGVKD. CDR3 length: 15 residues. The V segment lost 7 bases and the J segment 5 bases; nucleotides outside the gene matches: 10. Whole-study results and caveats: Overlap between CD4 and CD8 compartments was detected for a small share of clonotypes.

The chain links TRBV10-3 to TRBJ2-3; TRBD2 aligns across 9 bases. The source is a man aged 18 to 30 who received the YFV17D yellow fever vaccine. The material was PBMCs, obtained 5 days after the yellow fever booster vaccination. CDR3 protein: CAIKTTAGGGDTQYF. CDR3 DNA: TGTGCCATCAAGACCACAGCGGGGGGAGGAGATACGCAGTATTTT.